This T cell receptor beta chain originates from a study of blood T cell repertoires in COVID-19. Study in general: Spain, Italy and the United States supplied samples that represented acute and convalescent COVID-19. T cells, B-cell-depleted T cells, or PBMCs supplied cDNA or gDNA.

Comment on this clone: The sample has other DNA sequences that encode this CDR3 too.

Profiled with immunoSEQ multiplex PCR; TCRdb holds only in-frame clones, not every one. Altogether under 350,000 clones are present, approximately 85% being singletons, with the ten largest covering approximately 10%. J was trimmed by 2 bases and V by 7 bases; bases with no gene match: 5. The CDR3 is made up of 13 amino acids. Per germline, CDR1 LGHDT and CDR2 YNNKEL (reference sequence). This TCR was sampled from a woman aged 65 to 85 with acute or convalescent COVID-19. The chain uses TRBV3-1 (or the pseudogene TRBV3-2) and TRBJ2-7, with 7 bases identical to TRBD1. Sequenced sample: peripheral blood. The CDR3 coding sequence is TGTGCCAGCACCAGACAGGGCACCTACGAGCAGTACTTC. Protein: CASTRQGTYEQYF.